This T cell receptor (beta chain) was captured in a study of CD8+CD57+ T cells in acquired aplastic anemia. The wider study: DNA per sorted CD4+ or CD8+ sample ranged roughly 0.18 to 30 ug, averaging roughly 3.2 ug.

Genomic DNA acted as the template from which TCR beta VDJ combination and CDR3 sequence profiling were carried out. TCRdb re-derived calls from the reads in MiXCR, one entry per CDR3 protein. This repertoire shows around 430,000 distinct CDR3 sequences, around 33% found once; its top ten account for less than 1%. On this clonotype: Its antigen is not known.

All sequencing subjects had displayed CD8+CD57+ cell expansion on flow cytometry. Blood was sampled before the patients had received any therapy. Findings and limits, study-wide: Patients had twenty-nine CD8+ CDR3 sequences in common with controls (the shared set). Patient and control CD8+ Simpson's diversity was not significantly different.

Sequencing was performed on sorted CD4+, CD8+, or CD8+CD57+ T cells (not recorded which) from PBMCs. This TCR was recovered from a human donor with aplastic anemia.

CDR3 amino acids: CASSFLTMDTEAFF. The CDR3 nucleotides read TGTGCCAGCAGTTTTCTGACCATGGACACTGAAGCTTTCTTT. The chain has TRBV25-1 and TRBJ1-1, with D unclear. In germline, CDR1 is MGHDK, CDR2 SYGVNS. CDR3 length equals 14 residues. The V end lost 5 bases, the J end lost 3 bases, and 13 bases lay between the germline ends.